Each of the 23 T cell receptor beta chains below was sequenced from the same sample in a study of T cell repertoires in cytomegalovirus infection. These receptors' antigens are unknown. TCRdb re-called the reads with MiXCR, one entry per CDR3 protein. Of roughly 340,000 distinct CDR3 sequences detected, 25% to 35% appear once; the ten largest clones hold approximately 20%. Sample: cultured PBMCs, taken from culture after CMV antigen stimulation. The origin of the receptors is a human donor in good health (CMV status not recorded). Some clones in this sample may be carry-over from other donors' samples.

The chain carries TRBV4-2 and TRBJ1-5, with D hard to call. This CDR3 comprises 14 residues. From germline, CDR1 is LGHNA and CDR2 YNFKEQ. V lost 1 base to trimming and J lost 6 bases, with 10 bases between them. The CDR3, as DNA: TGTGCCAGCAGCCAAGTATGGTTGAGTCAGCCCCAGCATTTT. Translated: CASSQVWLSQPQHF.

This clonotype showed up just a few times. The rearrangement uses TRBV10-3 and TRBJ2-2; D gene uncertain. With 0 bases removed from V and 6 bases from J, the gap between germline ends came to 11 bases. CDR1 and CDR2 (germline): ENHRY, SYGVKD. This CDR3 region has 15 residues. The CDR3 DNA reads TGTGCCATCAGTGAGTCCACCGCCTCACCCGGGGAGCTGTTTTTT. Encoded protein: CAISESTASPGELFF.

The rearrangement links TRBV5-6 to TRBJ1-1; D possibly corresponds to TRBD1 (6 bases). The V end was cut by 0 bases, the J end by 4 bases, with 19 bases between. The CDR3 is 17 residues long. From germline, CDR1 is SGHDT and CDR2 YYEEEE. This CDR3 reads CASSLGMGARGSTEAFF. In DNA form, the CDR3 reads TGTGCCAGCAGCTTGGGGATGGGGGCGCGGGGCAGCACTGAAGCTTTCTTT.

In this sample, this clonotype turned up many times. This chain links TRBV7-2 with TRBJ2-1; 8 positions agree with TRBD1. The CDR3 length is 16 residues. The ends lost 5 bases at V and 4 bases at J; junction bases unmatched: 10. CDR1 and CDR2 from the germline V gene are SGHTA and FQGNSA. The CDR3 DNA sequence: TGTGCCAGCAGCGCCCGGACAGGGACCGGTTACAATGAGCAGTTCTTC. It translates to CASSARTGTGYNEQFF.

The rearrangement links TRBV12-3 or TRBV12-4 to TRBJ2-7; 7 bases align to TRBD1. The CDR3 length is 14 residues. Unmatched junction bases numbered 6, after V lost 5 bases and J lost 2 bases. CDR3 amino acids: CASSRLDRTYEQYF. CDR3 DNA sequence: TGTGCCAGCAGTCGACTGGACAGGACCTACGAGCAGTACTTC.

CDR3 coding DNA: TGTGCCAGCAGTGAGGGGAAAGCTTTCTTT. Protein: CASSEGKAFF. The chain is built from TRBV2 and TRBJ1-1; D remains ambiguous. The germline CDR1 and CDR2 sequences are SNHLY and FYNNEI. Deletions cut 3 bases from V and 9 bases from J, with 5 bases between. The CDR3 totals 10 residues.

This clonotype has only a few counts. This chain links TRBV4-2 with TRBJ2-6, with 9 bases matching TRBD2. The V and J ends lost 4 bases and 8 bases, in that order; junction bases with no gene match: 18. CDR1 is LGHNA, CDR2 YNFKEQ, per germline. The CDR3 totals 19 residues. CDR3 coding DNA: TGTGCCAGCAGCCCCGAATGGAGGCGGGGGGGGCTCTGGACCAACGTCCTGACTTTC. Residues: CASSPEWRRGGLWTNVLTF.

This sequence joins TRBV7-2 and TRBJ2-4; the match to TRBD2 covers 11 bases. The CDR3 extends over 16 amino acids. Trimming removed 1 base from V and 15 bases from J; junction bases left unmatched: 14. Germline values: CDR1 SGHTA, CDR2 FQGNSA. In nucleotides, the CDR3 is TGTGCCAGCAGCTTAGATTCCGGTAGCGGGAGGGCCTCGAGGTACTTC. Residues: CASSLDSGSGRASRYF.

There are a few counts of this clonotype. In nucleotides, the CDR3 is TGTGCCAGCAGCCTTCGAGTTAGGCAAATGAACACCGGGGAGCTGTTTTTT. Protein: CASSLRVRQMNTGELFF. The chain has TRBV7-9 and TRBJ2-2; unclear D gene. The germline V and J ends were trimmed by 5 bases and 1 base, with 17 bases remaining between them. The length of the CDR3 is 17 residues. CDR1 and CDR2 (germline): SEHNR, FQNEAQ (reference sequence).

For the CDR3, the DNA is TGTGCCAGCAAGAGGGAGGAAGGCACTAATGAAAAACTGTTTTTT. This sequence encodes CASKREEGTNEKLFF. This chain uses TRBV2 with TRBJ1-4; D gene ambiguous. Trimming pared 7 bases from V and 2 bases from J, leaving 14 bases between. The length of the CDR3 is 15 residues. Germline V gene sequence: CDR1 SNHLY, CDR2 FYNNEI.

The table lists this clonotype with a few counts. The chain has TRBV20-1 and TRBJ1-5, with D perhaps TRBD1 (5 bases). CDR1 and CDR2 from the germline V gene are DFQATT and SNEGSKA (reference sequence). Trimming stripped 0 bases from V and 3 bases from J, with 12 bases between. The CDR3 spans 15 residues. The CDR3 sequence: CSARDPRQYNQPQHF. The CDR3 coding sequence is TGCAGTGCTAGAGACCCCAGACAGTACAATCAGCCCCAGCATTTT.

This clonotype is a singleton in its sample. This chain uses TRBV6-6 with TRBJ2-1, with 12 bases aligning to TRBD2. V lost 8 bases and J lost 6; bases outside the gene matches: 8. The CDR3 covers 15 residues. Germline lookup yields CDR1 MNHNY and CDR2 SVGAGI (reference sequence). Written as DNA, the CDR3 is TGTGCCAGCGGCCGGACTAGCGGGACCGCCAATGAGCAGTTCTTC. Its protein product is CASGRTSGTANEQFF.

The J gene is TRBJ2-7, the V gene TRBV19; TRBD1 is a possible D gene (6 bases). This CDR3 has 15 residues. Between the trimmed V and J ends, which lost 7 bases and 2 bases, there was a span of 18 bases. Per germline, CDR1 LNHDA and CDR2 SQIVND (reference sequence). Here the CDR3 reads CASIPPGADTYEQYF. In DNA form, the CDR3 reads TGTGCCAGTATCCCTCCAGGGGCGGATACCTACGAGCAGTACTTC.

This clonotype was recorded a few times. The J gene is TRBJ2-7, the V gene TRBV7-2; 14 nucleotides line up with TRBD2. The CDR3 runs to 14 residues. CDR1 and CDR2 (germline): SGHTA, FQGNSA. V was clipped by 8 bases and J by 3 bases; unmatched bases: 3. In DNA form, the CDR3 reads TGTGCCAGCCAGGGACTAGCGGGAGTCTACGAGCAGTACTTC. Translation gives CASQGLAGVYEQYF.

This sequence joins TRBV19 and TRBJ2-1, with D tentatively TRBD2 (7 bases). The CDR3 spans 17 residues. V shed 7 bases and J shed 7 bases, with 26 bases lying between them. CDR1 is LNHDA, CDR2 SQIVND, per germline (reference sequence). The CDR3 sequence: CASTTRGGAVSLNEQFF. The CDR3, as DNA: TGTGCCAGTACCACCCGAGGGGGGGCAGTTTCCTTGAATGAGCAGTTCTTC.

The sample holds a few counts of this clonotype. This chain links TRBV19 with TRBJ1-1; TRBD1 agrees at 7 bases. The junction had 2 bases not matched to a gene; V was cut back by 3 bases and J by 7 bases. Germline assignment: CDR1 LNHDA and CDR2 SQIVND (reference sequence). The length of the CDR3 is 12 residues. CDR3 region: CASSMGQNEAFF. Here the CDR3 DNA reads TGTGCCAGTAGTATGGGACAGAATGAAGCTTTCTTT.

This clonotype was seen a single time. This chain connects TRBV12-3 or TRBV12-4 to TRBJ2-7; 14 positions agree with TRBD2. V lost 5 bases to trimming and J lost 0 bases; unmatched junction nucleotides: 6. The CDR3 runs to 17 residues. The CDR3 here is CASSPGTSGGYSYEQYF. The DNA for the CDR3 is TGTGCCAGCAGTCCCGGGACTAGCGGGGGTTACTCCTACGAGCAGTACTTC.

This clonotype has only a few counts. The CDR3 sequence is CASSAYRTGGTLGSGELFF. In DNA form, the CDR3 reads TGTGCCAGCAGCGCTTACAGGACAGGGGGGACCCTCGGGTCCGGGGAGCTGTTTTTT. The chain links TRBV7-8 to TRBJ2-2, with 10 bases fitting TRBD1. CDR3 length: 19 residues. V gave up 5 bases and J gave up 6 bases; unmatched junction bases: 18. CDR1 and CDR2 (germline): SGHVS, FQNEAQ.

The CDR3 nucleotides are TGTGCCAGCAGCCTGAAGGACAGGGAGGGATATGGCTACACCTTC. Its protein is CASSLKDREGYGYTF. The chain joins TRBV5-6 to TRBJ1-2, with 8 bases that match TRBD1. CDR3 length: 15 amino acids. Trimming took 4 bases from V and 5 from J; bases not matched to a gene: 10. Germline CDR1 SGHDT, CDR2 YYEEEE.

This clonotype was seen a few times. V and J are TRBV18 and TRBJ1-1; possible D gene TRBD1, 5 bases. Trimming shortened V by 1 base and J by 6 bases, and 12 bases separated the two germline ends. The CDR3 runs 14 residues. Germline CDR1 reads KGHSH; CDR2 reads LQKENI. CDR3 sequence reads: CASSPRDRDPEAFF. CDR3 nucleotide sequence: TGTGCCAGCTCACCACGGGACCGCGATCCTGAAGCTTTCTTT.

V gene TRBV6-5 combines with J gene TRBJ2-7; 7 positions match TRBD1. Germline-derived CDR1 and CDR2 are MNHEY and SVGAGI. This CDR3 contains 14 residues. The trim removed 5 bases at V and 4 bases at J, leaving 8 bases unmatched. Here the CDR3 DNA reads TGTGCCAGCAGTCGCGACAGGGCGCATTACGAGCAGTACTTC. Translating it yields CASSRDRAHYEQYF.

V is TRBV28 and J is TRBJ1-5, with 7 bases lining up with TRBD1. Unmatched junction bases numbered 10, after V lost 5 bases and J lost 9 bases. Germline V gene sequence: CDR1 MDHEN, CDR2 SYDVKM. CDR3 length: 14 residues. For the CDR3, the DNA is TGTGCCAGCAGTCACGGGACAGCCGGAGGGCCCCAGCATTTT. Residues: CASSHGTAGGPQHF.

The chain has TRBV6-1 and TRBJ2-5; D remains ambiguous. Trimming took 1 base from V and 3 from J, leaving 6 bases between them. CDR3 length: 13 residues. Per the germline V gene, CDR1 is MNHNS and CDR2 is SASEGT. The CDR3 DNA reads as TGTGCCAGCAGTGAAGGGACGAAAGAGACCCAGTACTTC. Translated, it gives CASSEGTKETQYF.